This is a list of T cell receptor beta chains from one sample in a study of T cell changes during pregnancy in multiple sclerosis. Assay: immunoSEQ multiplex PCR; the TCRdb copy retains only in-frame clones and omits some. The sample includes more than 65,000 clones, about nine tenths of them seen just once. Sample: peripheral blood, taken in the first trimester of pregnancy. The receptors were gathered from a female donor with multiple sclerosis, enrolled in a pregnancy study. Each CDR3 is given without its conserved first and last residue. Clone size, where shown, is once, few, many, or a class for clones that have expanded.

j_call v_call clone_size cdr3_aa
TRBJ1-4 TRBV7-2 few ASSSIGTSANEKLF
TRBJ1-2 TRBV19 . ASRRDRGGYT
TRBJ1-2 TRBV18 . ASSPSGRPDYGYT
TRBJ2-5 TRBV9 . ASSPGGQQETQY
TRBJ1-2 TRBV16 . ASSPHQVRTGRYGYT
TRBJ1-2 TRBV30 once AFRGHGYT
TRBJ2-7 TRBV7-9 . ASSPPRSGKEQY
TRBJ2-3 TRBV5-6 . ASSQITALLTDTQY
TRBJ1-2 TRBV7-2 . ASSLGPGSVDGYT
TRBJ1-3 TRBV5-1 few ASSLNTGGSGNTIY
TRBJ2-1 TRBV18 once ASGRENEQF
TRBJ1-5 TRBV5-1 . ASTPDRGRGVDQPQH
TRBJ2-1 TRBV6-1 . ASTPRGNEQF
TRBJ2-1 TRBV18 . ASSPASSSGRGYNEQF
TRBJ2-5 TRBV7-2 . ASSWAGSAGGQETQY
TRBJ1-3 TRBV7-8 . ASSLVKSSGNTIY
TRBJ2-1 TRBV19 . ASSIQFPSYNEQF
TRBJ1-1 TRBV21-1 few PHFGQGGGTEAF
TRBJ1-2 TRBV19 . ASSISPGLRDYGYT
TRBJ1-2 TRBV5-8 few ASSLGWRVGLYGYT
TRBJ1-4 TRBV19 . ASRKTAFEDNEKLF
TRBJ2-2 TRBV11-2 . ASSLGVANTGELF
TRBJ2-2 TRBV13 . ASSFPGQGATGELF
TRBJ1-5 TRBV4-2 . ASSQDGGAGGYSNQPQH
TRBJ2-1 TRBV19 once ASSPDRVTEQF
TRBJ1-3 TRBV9 once ASSVGQGMGNTIY
TRBJ1-3 TRBV2 . ASSEAAFSGNTIY
TRBJ2-1 TRBV20-1 . SAEDRNEQF
TRBJ2-7 TRBV6-5 . ASSLTAGTGSYEQY
TRBJ2-7 TRBV23-1 . ASNRTGDYEQY
TRBJ2-5 TRBV11-1 . ASSFLGGGWETQY
TRBJ2-4 TRBV19 . ASSLGQAAKNIQY
TRBJ1-5 TRBV30 . AWSDRAIQPQH
TRBJ2-3 TRBV9 once ASNLQGDSDTQY
TRBJ2-5 TRBV7-2 . ASSGMTGVLETQY
TRBJ2-7 TRBV2 . ASSEGPFAEKLYEQY
TRBJ2-2 TRBV7-9 . ASSLDRGQIGELF
TRBJ2-3 TRBV14 . ASSQTYRGTQY
TRBJ2-1 TRBV19 . ASSSGLVRYNEQF
TRBJ2-2 TRBV19 once ASGGRGTGELF